This T cell receptor (beta chain) was sequenced during a study of Ad26.COV2.S vaccination and SARS-CoV-2 variants. Broader study findings: Vaccinees reportedly had broad spike-specific CD8+ and CD4+ T cell responses. Using TCR breadth and depth analyses may have led to underestimated total T cell responses. Recipients given vaccine exceeded placebo recipients in spike-specific TCR breadth.

As regards this clone: Its target is not known.

In germline, CDR1 is KGHSH, CDR2 LQKENI. The CDR3 covers 19 residues. J lost 2 bases, V lost 3 bases, and 9 bases had no gene match. Clones were read by immunoSEQ multiplex PCR, and TCRdb kept only the in-frame ones, dropping some. The table includes 45,000 or so clones, approximately 80% detected once. The chain combines TRBV18 with TRBJ2-4; TRBD2 agrees at 14 bases. Source: peripheral blood, taken after recovery from COVID-19. The sequence was obtained from a human donor who had recovered from COVID-19. CDR3 sequence (DNA): TGTGCCAGCTCACCCAGGGGACTAGCGGGAGCCCTCACCAAAAACATTCAGTACTTC. Protein: CASSPRGLAGALTKNIQYF.